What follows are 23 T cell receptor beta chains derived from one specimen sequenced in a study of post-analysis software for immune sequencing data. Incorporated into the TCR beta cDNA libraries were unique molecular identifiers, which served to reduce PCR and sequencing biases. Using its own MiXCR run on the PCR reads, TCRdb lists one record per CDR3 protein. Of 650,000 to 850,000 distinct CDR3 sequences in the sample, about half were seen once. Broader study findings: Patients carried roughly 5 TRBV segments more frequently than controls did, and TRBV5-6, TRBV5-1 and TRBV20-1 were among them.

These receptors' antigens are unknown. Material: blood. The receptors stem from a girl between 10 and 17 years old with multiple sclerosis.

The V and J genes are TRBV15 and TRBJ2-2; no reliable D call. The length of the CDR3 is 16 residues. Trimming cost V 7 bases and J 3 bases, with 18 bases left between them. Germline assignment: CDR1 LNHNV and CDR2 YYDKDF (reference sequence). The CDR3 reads CATKSEVAKHTGELFF. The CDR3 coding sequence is TGTGCCACCAAGAGCGAGGTGGCTAAACACACCGGGGAGCTGTTTTTT.

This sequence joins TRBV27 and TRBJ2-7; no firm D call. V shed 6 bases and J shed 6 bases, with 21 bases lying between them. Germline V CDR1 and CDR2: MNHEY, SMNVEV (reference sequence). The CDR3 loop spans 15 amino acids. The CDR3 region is CASRSLPGPLGEQYF. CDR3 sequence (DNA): TGTGCCAGCAGGAGCCTACCGGGCCCCCTGGGCGAGCAGTACTTC.

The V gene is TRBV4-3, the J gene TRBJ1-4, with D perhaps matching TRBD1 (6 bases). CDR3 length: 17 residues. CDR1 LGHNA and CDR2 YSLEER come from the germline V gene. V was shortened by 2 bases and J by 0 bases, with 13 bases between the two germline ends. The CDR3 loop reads CASSQTRTASTNEKLFF. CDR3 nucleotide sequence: TGCGCCAGCAGCCAAACACGGACAGCATCAACTAATGAAAAACTGTTTTTT.

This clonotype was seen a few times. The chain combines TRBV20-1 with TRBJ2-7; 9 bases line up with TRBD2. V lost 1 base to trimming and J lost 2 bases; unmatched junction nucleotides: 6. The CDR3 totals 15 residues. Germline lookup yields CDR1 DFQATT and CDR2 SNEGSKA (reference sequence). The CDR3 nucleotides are TGCAGTGCTAGAGGAGGGACTAGCCTCCCCTACGAGCAGTACTTC. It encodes CSARGGTSLPYEQYF.

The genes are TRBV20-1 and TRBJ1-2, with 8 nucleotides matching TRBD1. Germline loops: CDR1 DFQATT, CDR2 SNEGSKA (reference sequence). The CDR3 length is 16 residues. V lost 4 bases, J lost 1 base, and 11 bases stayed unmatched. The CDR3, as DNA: TGCAGTGCTATCCAACCAGGACAGGGCATTAACTATGGCTACACCTTC. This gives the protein CSAIQPGQGINYGYTF.

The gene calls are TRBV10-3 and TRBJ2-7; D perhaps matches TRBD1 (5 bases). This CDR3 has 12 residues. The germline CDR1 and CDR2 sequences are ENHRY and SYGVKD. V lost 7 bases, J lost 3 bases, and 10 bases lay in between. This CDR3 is CAIKGVNYEQYF. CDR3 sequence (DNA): TGTGCCATCAAAGGGGTCAACTACGAGCAGTACTTC.

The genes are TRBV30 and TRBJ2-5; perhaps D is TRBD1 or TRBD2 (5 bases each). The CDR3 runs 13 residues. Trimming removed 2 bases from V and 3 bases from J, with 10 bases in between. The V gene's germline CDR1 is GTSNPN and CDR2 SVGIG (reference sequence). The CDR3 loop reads CAWSPGRKETQYF. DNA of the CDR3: TGTGCCTGGAGTCCGGGACGGAAAGAGACCCAGTACTTC.

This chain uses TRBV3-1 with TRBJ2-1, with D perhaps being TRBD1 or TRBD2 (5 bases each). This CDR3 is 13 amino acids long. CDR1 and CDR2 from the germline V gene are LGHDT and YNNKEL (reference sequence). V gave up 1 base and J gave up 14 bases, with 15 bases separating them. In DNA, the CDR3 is TGTGCCAGCAGCCAAGGGGAAGGGCGAGGGGAGTTCTTC. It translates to CASSQGEGRGEFF.

As DNA, the CDR3 is TGTGCCAGCAGCGTAGGTAGCGGCGTATCCTACGAGCAGTACTTC. Its translation is CASSVGSGVSYEQYF. This chain connects TRBV9 to TRBJ2-7; possibly TRBD2 for D (6 bases). The CDR3 totals 15 residues. CDR1 SGDLS and CDR2 YYNGEE come from the germline V gene. The V end lost 0 bases, the J end lost 1 base, and 11 bases lay between the germline ends.

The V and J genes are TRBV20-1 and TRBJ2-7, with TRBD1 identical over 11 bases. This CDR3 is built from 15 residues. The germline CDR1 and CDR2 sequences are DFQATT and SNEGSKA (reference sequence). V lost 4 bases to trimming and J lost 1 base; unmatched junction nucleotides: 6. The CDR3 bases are TGCAGTGCTACAAAGGGACAGGGGGTATCCTACGAGCAGTACTTC. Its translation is CSATKGQGVSYEQYF.

CDR3 sequence (DNA): TGTGCCAGCAGTTTAAGGAGCGGGAGAGGGTACTTC. This encodes CASSLRSGRGYF. V is TRBV28 and J is TRBJ2-4; 8 bases agree with TRBD2. The V and J ends lost 2 bases and 15 bases, in that order; junction bases with no gene match: 6. Germline lookup yields CDR1 MDHEN and CDR2 SYDVKM. CDR3 size: 12 residues.

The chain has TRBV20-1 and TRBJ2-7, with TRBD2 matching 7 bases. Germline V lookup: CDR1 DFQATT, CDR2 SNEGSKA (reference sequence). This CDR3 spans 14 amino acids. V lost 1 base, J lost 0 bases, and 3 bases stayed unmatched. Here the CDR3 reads CSARVRESSYEQYF. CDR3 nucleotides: TGCAGTGCTAGAGTGCGGGAGAGCTCCTACGAGCAGTACTTC.

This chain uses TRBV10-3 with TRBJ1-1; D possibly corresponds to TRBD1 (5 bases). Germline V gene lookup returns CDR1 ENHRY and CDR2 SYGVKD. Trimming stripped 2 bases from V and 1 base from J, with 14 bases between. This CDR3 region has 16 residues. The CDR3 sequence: CAISERQAQGNTEAFF. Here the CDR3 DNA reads TGTGCCATCAGTGAGCGTCAGGCCCAGGGGAACACTGAAGCTTTCTTT.

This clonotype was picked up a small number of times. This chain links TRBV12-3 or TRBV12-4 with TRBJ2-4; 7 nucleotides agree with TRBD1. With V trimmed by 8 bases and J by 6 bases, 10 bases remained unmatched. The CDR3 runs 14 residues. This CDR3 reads CASSAGTVRNIQYF. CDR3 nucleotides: TGTGCCAGCTCGGCCGGGACAGTGCGAAACATTCAGTACTTC.

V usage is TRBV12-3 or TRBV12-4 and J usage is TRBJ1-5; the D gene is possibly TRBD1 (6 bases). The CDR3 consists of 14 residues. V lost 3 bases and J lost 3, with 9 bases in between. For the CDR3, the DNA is TGTGCCAGCAGTTTTTGGGGACACAATCAGCCCCAGCATTTT. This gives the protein CASSFWGHNQPQHF.

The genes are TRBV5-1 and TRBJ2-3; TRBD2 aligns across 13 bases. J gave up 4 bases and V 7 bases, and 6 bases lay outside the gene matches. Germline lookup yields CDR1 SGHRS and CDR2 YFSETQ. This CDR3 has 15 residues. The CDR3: CASRLAGGFADTQYF. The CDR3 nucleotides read TGCGCCAGCCGACTAGCGGGAGGTTTCGCAGATACGCAGTATTTT.

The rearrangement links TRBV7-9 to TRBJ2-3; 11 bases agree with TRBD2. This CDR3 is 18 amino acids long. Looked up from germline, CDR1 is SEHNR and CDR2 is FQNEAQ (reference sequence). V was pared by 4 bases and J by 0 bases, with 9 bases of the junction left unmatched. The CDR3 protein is CASSSGLAGIASTDTQYF. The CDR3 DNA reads TGTGCCAGCAGCTCCGGACTAGCGGGTATCGCTAGCACAGATACGCAGTATTTT.

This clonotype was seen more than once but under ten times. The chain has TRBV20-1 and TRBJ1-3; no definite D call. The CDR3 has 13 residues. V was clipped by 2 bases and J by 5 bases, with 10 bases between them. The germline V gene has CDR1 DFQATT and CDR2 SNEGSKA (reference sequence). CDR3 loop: CSARYIPRNTIYF. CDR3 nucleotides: TGCAGTGCTAGATATATACCCAGAAACACCATATATTTT.

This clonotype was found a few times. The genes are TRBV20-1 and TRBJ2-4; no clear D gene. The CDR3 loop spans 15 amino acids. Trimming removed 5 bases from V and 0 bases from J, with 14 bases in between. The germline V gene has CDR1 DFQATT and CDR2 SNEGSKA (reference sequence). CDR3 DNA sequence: TGCAGTGCTTCCTCCGGCCCCCTAGCCAAAAACATTCAGTACTTC. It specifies CSASSGPLAKNIQYF.

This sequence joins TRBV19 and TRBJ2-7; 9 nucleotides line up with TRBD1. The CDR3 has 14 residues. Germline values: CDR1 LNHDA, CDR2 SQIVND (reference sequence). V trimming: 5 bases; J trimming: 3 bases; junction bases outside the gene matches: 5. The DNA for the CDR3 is TGTGCCAGTAGTGGGACAGGGCTCATCTACGAGCAGTACTTC. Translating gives CASSGTGLIYEQYF.

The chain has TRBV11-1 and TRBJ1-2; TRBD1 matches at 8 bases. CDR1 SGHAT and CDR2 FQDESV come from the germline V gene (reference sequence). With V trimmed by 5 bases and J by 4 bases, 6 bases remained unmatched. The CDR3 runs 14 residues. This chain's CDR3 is CASSPRGQPYGYTF. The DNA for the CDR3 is TGTGCCAGCAGCCCCAGGGGGCAGCCCTATGGCTACACCTTC.

Written as DNA, the CDR3 is TGCAGTGCTAGAGATCGGGGGTTGTGGGAGACCCAGTACTTC. Translating gives CSARDRGLWETQYF. This chain connects TRBV20-1 to TRBJ2-5; D perhaps matches TRBD2 (6 bases). Trimming cost V 0 bases and J 5 bases, with 13 bases left between them. Germline-derived CDR1 and CDR2 are DFQATT and SNEGSKA (reference sequence). There are 14 residues in the CDR3.

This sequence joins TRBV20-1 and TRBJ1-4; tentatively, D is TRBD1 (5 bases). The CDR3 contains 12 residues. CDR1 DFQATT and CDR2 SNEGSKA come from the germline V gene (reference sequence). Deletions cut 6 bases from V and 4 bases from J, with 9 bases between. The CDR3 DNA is TGCAGTGCGGGACGGTTTAATGAAAAACTGTTTTTT. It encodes CSAGRFNEKLFF.